These 32 T cell receptor beta chains were all obtained from the same sample, sequenced in a study of monozygotic twins with inflammatory bowel disease. One entry per CDR3 protein, without DNA, is what TCRdb gives after re-calling the 5' RACE reads. In all, the sample yields 300,000 to 400,000 distinct CDR3 sequences. Sequencing was done on a sample of blood. The receptors come from a human donor with ulcerative colitis or Crohn's disease, or a healthy co-twin of an affected twin (not recorded which).

The chain links TRBV6-5 to TRBJ1-1. This CDR3 region has 13 residues. Germline CDR1 and CDR2: MNHEY and SVGAGI. The CDR3 protein is CASSYGGSTEAFF.

CDR3 sequence: CASSQEEGGRNTEAFF. V and J are TRBV4-1 and TRBJ1-1; TCRdb gives TRBD1 as the D gene, but with no DNA this cannot be confirmed. Germline V gene lookup returns CDR1 MGHRA and CDR2 YSYEKL. The CDR3 is made up of 16 amino acids.

The J gene is TRBJ1-1, the V gene TRBV3-1. The CDR3 extends over 13 amino acids. Germline loops: CDR1 LGHDT, CDR2 YNNKEL (reference sequence). CDR3 protein: CASSRQSEGEAFF.

The chain recombines TRBV6-5 with TRBJ2-3; checking the TCRdb D call of TRBD1 is not possible without DNA. The CDR3 loop spans 13 amino acids. The germline V gene encodes CDR1 MNHEY and CDR2 SVGAGI. The CDR3 spells CASWQGAADTQYF.

The V call is TRBV20-1, the J call TRBJ2-7. Germline V lookup: CDR1 DFQATT, CDR2 SNEGSKA (reference sequence). This CDR3 is built from 12 residues. This chain's CDR3 is CSAYLPSYEQYF.

V gene TRBV7-9 combines with J gene TRBJ1-1. CDR1 and CDR2 (germline): SEHNR, FQNEAQ (reference sequence). This CDR3 is built from 15 residues. The CDR3 region is CASSLEVAQNTEAFF.

V is TRBV28 and J is TRBJ2-7; TCRdb gives TRBD2 as the D gene, but with no DNA this cannot be confirmed. Per the germline V gene, CDR1 is MDHEN and CDR2 is SYDVKM. CDR3 size: 14 residues. The CDR3: CASRSSGFRYEQYF.

This chain links TRBV7-2 with TRBJ2-7; TCRdb's D call, TRBD2, is unchecked because there is no DNA. The CDR3 extends over 15 amino acids. Germline V gene data show CDR1 as SGHTA and CDR2 as FQGNSA. The CDR3 spells CASSPTSGVIYEQYF.

The J gene is TRBJ1-2, the V gene TRBV7-2; without DNA, the TCRdb call of TRBD1 cannot be checked. The CDR3 extends over 14 amino acids. Per germline, CDR1 SGHTA and CDR2 FQGNSA. The CDR3 sequence is CASSSTPLPYGYTF.

The chain links TRBV10-2 to TRBJ1-3. CDR3 length equals 17 residues. Germline-derived CDR1 and CDR2 are WSHSY and SAAADI. CDR3: CASSESARTGSGNTIYF.

The chain uses TRBV9 and TRBJ2-2. From germline, CDR1 is SGDLS and CDR2 YYNGEE. CDR3 length: 12 amino acids. CDR3 sequence: CASTENTGELFF.

The J gene is TRBJ1-5, the V gene TRBV18. This CDR3 region has 15 residues. CDR1 and CDR2 (germline): KGHSH, LQKENI. Here the CDR3 reads CASSPGPTGNQPQHF.

CDR3 residues: CASSLLSTGGNEKLFF. The genes are TRBV7-9 and TRBJ1-4; with no DNA, the TCRdb D assignment of TRBD1 cannot be verified. This CDR3 has 16 amino acids. The germline CDR1 and CDR2 sequences are SEHNR and FQNEAQ (reference sequence).

V is TRBV5-1 and J is TRBJ1-5; the D call from TCRdb, TRBD1, cannot be confirmed without DNA. Germline CDR1 is SGHRS and CDR2 is YFSETQ. This CDR3 has 13 amino acids. This CDR3 is CASSVTGEQPQHF.

This chain links TRBV27 with TRBJ2-1; TCRdb outputs TRBD2, but without DNA this stays unchecked. The CDR3 contains 16 residues. In germline, CDR1 is MNHEY, CDR2 SMNVEV (reference sequence). The CDR3 reads CASSPRPGSVYNEQFF.

The CDR3 region is CASSSAGQGGLSPLHF. The chain joins TRBV7-2 to TRBJ1-6; the TCRdb call, TRBD1, lacks DNA for checking. The germline CDR1 and CDR2 sequences are SGHTA and FQGNSA. The CDR3 is 16 amino acids. The whole variable domain, filled in from reference TRBV7-2 and TRBJ1-6, reads GAGVSQSPSNKVTEKGKDVELRCDPISGHTALYWYRQSLGQGLEFLIYFQGNSAPDKSGLPSDRFSAERTGGSVSTLTIQRTQQEDSAVYLCASSSAGQGGLSPLHFGNGTRLTVT.

This chain uses TRBV12-3 or TRBV12-4 with TRBJ1-2; TCRdb's D call of TRBD1 is untestable without DNA. This CDR3 has 14 residues. The CDR3 protein is CASHGAPSNYGYTF.

The chain uses TRBV2 and TRBJ1-5; TCRdb indicates TRBD1, and absent DNA this call remains unverified. The CDR3 runs 16 residues. Germline V gene data show CDR1 as SNHLY and CDR2 as FYNNEI. The CDR3 sequence is CATGQGAWGSNQPQHF.

The genes are TRBV7-2 and TRBJ2-5; TCRdb indicates TRBD2, and absent DNA this call remains unverified. This CDR3 is built from 16 residues. In germline, CDR1 is SGHTA, CDR2 FQGNSA. This CDR3 reads CASRPQPGLAGETQYF.

The CDR3 here is CACSTGGSLEAGAYYEQYF. This rearrangement joins TRBV30 to TRBJ2-7; the D call of TRBD1 rests on TCRdb alone, since no DNA is present to check it. CDR1 and CDR2 (germline): GTSNPN, SVGIG (reference sequence). CDR3 size: 19 residues. Complete variable domain (other parts from reference TRBV30 and TRBJ2-7): SQTIHQWPATLVQPVGSPLSLECTVEGTSNPNLYWYRQAAGRGLQLLFYSVGIGQISSEVPQNLSASRPQDRQFILSSKKLLLSDSGFYLCACSTGGSLEAGAYYEQYFGPGTRLTVT.

V usage is TRBV20-1 and J usage is TRBJ2-1; without DNA, the TCRdb call of TRBD1 cannot be checked. The CDR3 extends over 11 amino acids. Per the germline V gene, CDR1 is DFQATT and CDR2 is SNEGSKA (reference sequence). CDR3 sequence: CSAGRGGGQFF.

CDR3 protein: CSARAGPYEQYF. This rearrangement joins TRBV20-1 to TRBJ2-7. The germline V gene encodes CDR1 DFQATT and CDR2 SNEGSKA (reference sequence). This CDR3 is built from 12 residues.

The chain recombines TRBV5-6 with TRBJ1-2; without DNA, the TCRdb call of TRBD1 cannot be checked. CDR1 and CDR2 from the germline V gene are SGHDT and YYEEEE. This CDR3 has 14 amino acids. The CDR3 loop reads CASGLGTKSYGYTF.

The rearrangement links TRBV5-1 to TRBJ1-6. The length of the CDR3 is 15 residues. CDR1 is SGHRS and CDR2 is YFSETQ in the germline V gene. The CDR3 sequence: CASSKGSSYNSPLHF.

V and J are TRBV5-1 and TRBJ2-1; without DNA, the TCRdb call of TRBD2 cannot be checked. The germline V gene encodes CDR1 SGHRS and CDR2 YFSETQ. This CDR3 has 15 amino acids. CDR3 residues: CASSGTRTNYNEQFF.

The rearrangement uses TRBV6-2 or TRBV6-3 and TRBJ2-1; the D call of TRBD2 rests on TCRdb alone, since no DNA is present to check it. The V gene's germline CDR1 is MNHEY and CDR2 SVGEGT. The CDR3 runs to 16 residues. CDR3 sequence reads: CASSYSGLAGYNEQFF.

V gene TRBV5-1 combines with J gene TRBJ2-1; TCRdb's D gene call, TRBD2, goes unchecked for lack of DNA. This CDR3 is built from 11 residues. Per germline, CDR1 SGHRS and CDR2 YFSETQ. The CDR3 here is CASSKGLAQFF.

V and J are TRBV4-3 and TRBJ2-7; TCRdb indicates TRBD1, and absent DNA this call remains unverified. CDR1 is LGHNA and CDR2 is YSLEER in the germline V gene. The CDR3 extends over 14 amino acids. The CDR3 loop is CASSRDRGAGEQYF.

This sequence joins TRBV5-4 and TRBJ2-7; no DNA is available, so the TRBD1 call from TCRdb remains unchecked. The CDR3 has 15 amino acids. Germline CDR1 is SGHNT and CDR2 is YYREEE (reference sequence). The chain's CDR3 is CASSRAGDPLGEQYF.

The chain links TRBV20-1 to TRBJ2-1; TCRdb outputs TRBD2, but without DNA this stays unchecked. CDR1 and CDR2 (germline): DFQATT, SNEGSKA (reference sequence). The CDR3 sequence is 15 residues long. CDR3 residues: CSASYRLESLDEQFF.

The chain has TRBV20-1 and TRBJ2-7; TCRdb picks TRBD2, but there is no DNA to check that call. CDR1 and CDR2 from the germline V gene are DFQATT and SNEGSKA (reference sequence). This CDR3 region has 14 residues. The CDR3 sequence is CSAHGLAGSYEQYF.

J is TRBJ2-6 and V is TRBV11-2; TCRdb outputs TRBD1, but without DNA this stays unchecked. The CDR3 has 19 amino acids. Germline V gene data show CDR1 as SGHAT and CDR2 as FQNNGV. CDR3 sequence reads: CASSIPSGQAFSGANVLTF.